Below, 18 T cell receptor beta chains from the same sample are listed, as sequenced in a study of blood T cell repertoires in COVID-19. Clones were read by immunoSEQ multiplex PCR, and TCRdb kept only the in-frame ones, dropping some. The sample includes 150,000 to 200,000 clones, 84% of them seen just once. Sequenced input: peripheral blood. All receptors derive from a man younger than 40 with active or convalescent COVID-19.

The rearrangement links TRBV7-2 to TRBJ2-3; D not certain. This CDR3 contains 16 residues. From germline, CDR1 is SGHTA and CDR2 FQGNSA. V lost 4 bases and J 0 bases, leaving 14 bases between the germline ends. This chain's CDR3 is CASSSRGSASTDTQYF. CDR3 sequence (DNA): TGTGCCAGCAGCTCCCGCGGCTCCGCTAGCACAGATACGCAGTATTTT.

The chain carries TRBV7-3 and TRBJ1-5; TRBD1 agrees at 7 bases. The V gene end was trimmed by 4 bases and the J gene end by 0 bases; junction bases not matched to a gene: 12. Germline-derived CDR1 and CDR2 are SGHTA and FQGTGA. The CDR3 length is 18 residues. CDR3 sequence reads: CASSSSTGVYYSNQPQHF. The CDR3 coding sequence is TGTGCCAGCAGCTCGAGCACAGGGGTATATTATAGCAATCAGCCCCAGCATTTT.

A single count supports this clone. V gene TRBV7-2 combines with J gene TRBJ2-1; 9 bases are shared with TRBD2. Germline V lookup: CDR1 SGHTA, CDR2 FQGNSA. The ends lost 1 base at V and 2 bases at J; junction bases unmatched: 6. The CDR3 has 17 residues. CDR3 sequence: CASSLVPSGTTYNEQFF. DNA for the CDR3: TGTGCCAGCAGCTTAGTCCCTAGCGGGACGACCTACAATGAGCAGTTCTTC.

The rearrangement links TRBV19 to TRBJ2-7, with 7 positions matching TRBD1. The trim removed 10 bases at V and 3 bases at J, leaving 6 bases unmatched. The CDR3 is 12 residues long. Per the germline V gene, CDR1 is LNHDA and CDR2 is SQIVND (reference sequence). In DNA form, the CDR3 reads TGTGCCACTCCAGACAGGGACTACGAGCAGTACGTC. Protein product: CATPDRDYEQYV.

This chain connects TRBV11-1 to TRBJ2-4; maybe TRBD1 (5 bases). There are 16 residues in the CDR3. Germline CDR1 and CDR2: SGHAT and FQDESV (reference sequence). V was clipped by 0 bases and J by 1 base, with 10 bases between them. The CDR3 DNA is TGTGCCAGCAGCTTAGCCAGGGCTGGGGCCAAAAACATTCAGTACTTC. Translation: CASSLARAGAKNIQYF.

The CDR3 is CASSLDRGAVQYV. CDR3 nucleotide sequence: TGTGCCAGCAGTTTAGACAGGGGCGCAGTGCAGTACGTC. The chain links TRBV28 to TRBJ2-7; 8 bases map to TRBD1. Germline CDR1 reads MDHEN; CDR2 reads SYDVKM. The J segment lost 9 bases and the V segment lost 2 bases, leaving 6 bases of the junction unmatched. CDR3 length: 13 amino acids.

This sequence joins TRBV14 and TRBJ2-5; D gene ambiguous. V lost 4 bases to trimming and J lost 3 bases, with 12 bases between them. The CDR3 is made up of 14 amino acids. Germline-derived CDR1 and CDR2 are SGHDN and FVKESK. The CDR3 reads CASSPGPGEETQYF. CDR3 coding DNA: TGTGCCAGCAGCCCTGGGCCAGGTGAAGAGACCCAGTACTTC. The entire variable domain, with the rest obtained from reference TRBV14 and TRBJ2-5, is as follows: EAGVTQFPSHSVIEKGQTVTLRCDPISGHDNLYWYRRVMGKEIKFLLHFVKESKQDESGMPNNRFLAERTGGTYSTLKVQPAELEDSGVYFCASSPGPGEETQYFGPGTRLLVL.

This clone was recorded once. The chain uses TRBV5-1 and TRBJ2-1; D is unresolved. This CDR3 is built from 13 residues. CDR1 is SGHRS, CDR2 YFSETQ, per germline. V lost 5 bases to trimming and J lost 5 bases, with 11 bases between them. The CDR3 reads CASRAGPNNEQFF. The CDR3 nucleotides are TGCGCCAGCAGAGCTGGGCCGAACAATGAGCAGTTCTTC.

This rearrangement joins TRBV7-9 to TRBJ1-3; no firm D call. Germline CDR1 reads SEHNR; CDR2 reads FQNEAQ (reference sequence). Trimming left V 5 bases short and J 0 bases short, with 11 bases between. The CDR3 totals 15 residues. The CDR3 region is CASSIDGDSGNTIYF. The CDR3 coding sequence is TGTGCCAGCAGCATCGACGGGGACTCTGGAAACACCATATATTTT.

The V gene is TRBV10-1, the J gene TRBJ2-6; 8 bases are a match to TRBD1. Germline CDR1 WNHNN, CDR2 SYGVQD (reference sequence). The trim removed 4 bases at V and 2 bases at J, leaving 4 bases unmatched. The CDR3 is made up of 16 amino acids. The CDR3 protein is CASSAAGGPGANVLTF. Here the CDR3 DNA reads TGCGCCAGCAGTGCCGCAGGGGGCCCTGGGGCCAACGTCCTGACTTTC.

The chain carries TRBV6-5 and TRBJ1-2; D is unclear. Trimming cost V 10 bases and J 8 bases, with 23 bases left between them. This CDR3 contains 14 residues. Per the germline V gene, CDR1 is MNHEY and CDR2 is SVGAGI. CDR3 nucleotide sequence: TGTGCCACTCGACCCCCTCGGGGATTGCAAGGCTACACCTTC. This gives the protein CATRPPRGLQGYTF.

This rearrangement joins TRBV28 to TRBJ2-1; TRBD2 agrees at 11 bases. The CDR3 loop spans 17 amino acids. Germline CDR1 is MDHEN and CDR2 is SYDVKM. The J segment lost 3 bases and the V segment lost 8 bases, leaving 12 bases of the junction unmatched. CDR3 bases: TGTGCCAGCCGGCGGCTAGCGGGGGGAATGGGCTACAATGAGCAGTTCTTC. Its translation is CASRRLAGGMGYNEQFF.

The chain couples TRBV6-5 to TRBJ1-3, with 7 bases lining up with TRBD1. CDR3 length: 15 amino acids. V lost 5 bases to trimming and J lost 3 bases; unmatched junction nucleotides: 7. Germline CDR1 and CDR2: MNHEY and SVGAGI. CDR3 loop: CASSTKTGLGNTIYF. The CDR3 bases are TGTGCCAGCAGTACCAAGACAGGGCTTGGAAACACCATATATTTT.

The chain links TRBV9 to TRBJ1-2; unclear D gene. Trimming pared 0 bases from V and 7 bases from J, leaving 16 bases between. CDR1 SGDLS and CDR2 YYNGEE come from the germline V gene. This CDR3 region has 15 residues. The CDR3 bases are TGTGCCAGCAGCGTAGACGACTCCACCGGGTCTGGCTACACCTTC. This gives the protein CASSVDDSTGSGYTF.

The V gene is TRBV27, the J gene TRBJ2-1; a weak D match, TRBD2 (5 bases). V lost 6 bases and J lost 6, with 12 bases in between. CDR3 length: 13 residues. Per the germline V gene, CDR1 is MNHEY and CDR2 is SMNVEV (reference sequence). The DNA of the CDR3 is TGTGCCAGCAGCCCTGGGAGTCTCAATGAGCAGTTCTTC. Amino acids: CASSPGSLNEQFF.

This clone was detected once. The chain employs TRBV28 and TRBJ2-1, with D maybe TRBD1 (6 bases). Germline V CDR1 and CDR2: MDHEN, SYDVKM. The CDR3 is made up of 16 amino acids. V was cut by 5 bases and J by 7 bases, with 21 bases left in between. The CDR3 DNA is TGTGCCAGCAGTCAGCCCGGGCAGGGGTGGGGGAATGAGCAGTTCTTC. Amino acid sequence: CASSQPGQGWGNEQFF.

The chain recombines TRBV27 with TRBJ2-1; D not resolved. The CDR3 length is 14 residues. V was trimmed by 6 bases and J by 5 bases, leaving 14 bases between them. Germline V gives CDR1 MNHEY, CDR2 SMNVEV (reference sequence). This CDR3 reads CASSFLGEDNEQFF. The CDR3 nucleotides read TGTGCCAGCAGCTTCTTAGGAGAGGACAATGAGCAGTTCTTC.

The rearrangement uses TRBV19 and TRBJ1-2; D is unresolved. This CDR3 is built from 14 residues. V was cut by 3 bases and J by 2 bases, with 10 bases left in between. The germline V gene has CDR1 LNHDA and CDR2 SQIVND (reference sequence). The CDR3 region has the DNA TGTGCCAGTAGTATCCTGACTTCGAACTATGGCTACACCTTC. Translating it yields CASSILTSNYGYTF.